The 27 T cell receptor beta chains below come from one sample, sequenced in a study of T-cell memory formation after mild COVID-19. Using its own MiXCR run on the 5' RACE reads, TCRdb lists one record per CDR3 protein. The profile shows roughly 320,000 distinct CDR3 sequences, approximately 27% of them singletons. The sequencing input was PBMCs or a T cell subset sorted from them (not recorded which). These receptors were taken from an adult woman who had mild COVID-19 (a few samples of this study predate the infection). Cell type and time point are not known.

Written as DNA, the CDR3 is TGCAGCGCCCTCCCCCCTGGGACTGCCATAGATACGCAGTATTTT. Translating gives CSALPPGTAIDTQYF. This chain connects TRBV29-1 to TRBJ2-3, with D maybe TRBD2 (6 bases). There are 15 residues in the CDR3. V lost 7 bases and J 5 bases, leaving 22 bases between the germline ends. Germline-derived CDR1 and CDR2 are SQVTM and ANQGSEA.

This CDR3 reads CASSTGQGLKTQYF. The CDR3 nucleotides read TGTGCCAGCAGTACCGGACAGGGTTTAAAGACCCAGTACTTC. This rearrangement joins TRBV2 to TRBJ2-5; 8 bases align to TRBD1. Germline V gene data show CDR1 as SNHLY and CDR2 as FYNNEI. CDR3 length equals 14 residues. The V and J ends lost 5 bases and 6 bases, in that order; junction bases with no gene match: 8.

The CDR3 region is CASSAGWGGSYEQYF. DNA of the CDR3: TGTGCCAGCAGTGCGGGGTGGGGCGGGAGCTACGAGCAGTACTTC. The V and J genes are TRBV6-1 and TRBJ2-7, with 7 bases lining up with TRBD2. V lost 4 bases, J lost 3 bases, and 9 bases stayed unmatched. The germline gives CDR1 MNHNS, CDR2 SASEGT. CDR3 length equals 15 residues.

This clonotype was observed a handful of times. The rearrangement joins TRBV29-1 to TRBJ1-1; TRBD1 is a possible D gene (5 bases). CDR1 SQVTM and CDR2 ANQGSEA come from the germline V gene. The CDR3 covers 10 residues. V lost 4 bases, J lost 6 bases, and 6 bases lay in between. In DNA, the CDR3 is TGCAGCGTTGGAGGGGCTGAAGCTTTCTTT. It codes for CSVGGAEAFF.

The chain joins TRBV7-2 to TRBJ1-1, with D uncertain. CDR3 length equals 15 residues. V lost 5 bases and J lost 4, with 17 bases in between. CDR1 is SGHTA and CDR2 is FQGNSA in the germline V gene. CDR3 loop: CASSLPSGSGTEAFF. The CDR3 coding sequence is TGTGCCAGCAGCCTCCCATCGGGGTCGGGCACTGAAGCTTTCTTT.

The CDR3: CASSSIGQGSYEQYF. CDR3 bases: TGTGCCAGCAGCTCGATCGGACAGGGAAGCTACGAGCAGTACTTC. The gene calls are TRBV11-2 and TRBJ2-7, with 8 bases that match TRBD1. Germline-derived CDR1 and CDR2 are SGHAT and FQNNGV. V shed 4 bases, J shed 3 bases, and the junction held 8 bases outside the gene matches. This CDR3 is 15 amino acids long. Looking up the rest from reference TRBV11-2 and TRBJ2-7 gives the full variable domain: EAGVAQSPRYKIIEKRQSVAFWCNPISGHATLYWYQQILGQGPKLLIQFQNNGVVDDSQLPKDRFSAERLKGVDSTLKIQPAKLEDSAVYLCASSSIGQGSYEQYFGPGTRLTVT.

This clonotype was observed many times. The V and J genes are TRBV2 and TRBJ2-5; D ambiguous. The germline CDR1 and CDR2 sequences are SNHLY and FYNNEI. The CDR3 length is 10 residues. Trimming removed 6 bases from V and 4 bases from J, with 3 bases in between. The CDR3 coding sequence is TGTGCCAGCAGATTAGAGACCCAGTACTTC. Protein product: CASRLETQYF.

This clonotype was observed a handful of times. This chain joins TRBV7-9 and TRBJ2-7, with a weak D call TRBD2 (6 bases). V lost 0 bases to trimming and J lost 4 bases, with 13 bases between them. From germline, CDR1 is SEHNR and CDR2 FQNEAQ (reference sequence). The CDR3 totals 15 residues. The CDR3: CASSLALAKGYEQYF. CDR3 bases: TGTGCCAGCAGCTTAGCGCTAGCGAAGGGGTACGAGCAGTACTTC.

The chain uses TRBV5-5 and TRBJ1-5; no definite D call. V gave up 3 bases and J gave up 1 base, with 11 bases separating them. The CDR3 is 15 amino acids. The germline CDR1 and CDR2 sequences are SGHKS and YYEKEE (reference sequence). CDR3: CASSSDPWSNQPQHF. In nucleotides, the CDR3 is TGTGCCAGCAGCTCCGATCCATGGAGCAATCAGCCCCAGCATTTT.

In this sample, this clonotype turned up a few times. The rearrangement uses TRBV5-1 and TRBJ1-1; TRBD1 might be the D (6 bases). V shed 2 bases and J shed 10 bases, with 12 bases lying between them. The length of the CDR3 is 12 residues. CDR1 and CDR2 (germline): SGHRS, YFSETQ. The CDR3 loop is CASSFRGGRAFF. The CDR3 DNA sequence: TGCGCCAGCAGCTTTAGAGGGGGACGAGCTTTCTTT.

This clonotype was detected only a few times. This rearrangement joins TRBV7-9 to TRBJ2-3; D is possibly TRBD1 (6 bases). Looked up from germline, CDR1 is SEHNR and CDR2 is FQNEAQ (reference sequence). The CDR3 sequence is 15 residues long. Trimming took 6 bases from V and 6 from J, leaving 19 bases between them. CDR3 sequence reads: CASRSNRVLGDTQYF. The CDR3 DNA sequence: TGTGCCAGCAGATCCAACAGGGTGTTGGGGGATACGCAGTATTTT.

J is TRBJ2-7 and V is TRBV7-2; 7 bases are a match to TRBD1. Germline-derived CDR1 and CDR2 are SGHTA and FQGNSA. V shed 5 bases, J shed 2 bases, and the junction held 6 bases outside the gene matches. The CDR3 is made up of 14 amino acids. The CDR3 protein is CASSANRGPYEQYF. The CDR3 DNA is TGTGCCAGCAGCGCCAACAGGGGTCCCTACGAGCAGTACTTC.

V is TRBV9 and J is TRBJ1-5; D ambiguous. The germline V gene encodes CDR1 SGDLS and CDR2 YYNGEE. The CDR3 loop spans 15 amino acids. Trimming removed 4 bases at V and 2 bases at J, with 13 bases between. The CDR3 DNA reads as TGTGCCAGCAGCTCGGGTATTGGGGGCAATCAGCCCCAGCATTTT. It specifies CASSSGIGGNQPQHF.

This clonotype was seen a few times. In DNA form, the CDR3 reads TGCGCCAGCAGCGGGCGGGGGCAGACTGAAGCTTTCTTT. It specifies CASSGRGQTEAFF. The chain employs TRBV5-1 and TRBJ1-1, with D perhaps matching TRBD1 (6 bases). Germline V gene sequence: CDR1 SGHRS, CDR2 YFSETQ. The CDR3 contains 13 residues. V lost 4 bases and J 5 bases, leaving 12 bases between the germline ends.

This clonotype was observed a handful of times. The chain couples TRBV12-3 or TRBV12-4 to TRBJ2-1; a possible D gene is TRBD1 (5 bases). With 5 bases removed from V and 9 bases from J, the gap between germline ends came to 14 bases. This CDR3 has 13 amino acids. The CDR3 is CASSPRRVGEQFF. In nucleotides, the CDR3 is TGTGCCAGCAGTCCCCGCAGGGTGGGTGAGCAGTTCTTC.

This chain connects TRBV7-6 to TRBJ2-7, with D perhaps TRBD1 (5 bases). The CDR3 sequence is 16 residues long. The V gene's germline CDR1 is SGHVS and CDR2 FNYEAQ. Trimming left V 5 bases short and J 4 bases short, with 21 bases between. The CDR3 protein is CASSPRQSTAQYEQYF. The CDR3 bases are TGTGCCAGCAGCCCCCGCCAATCGACAGCCCAATACGAGCAGTACTTC.

This chain connects TRBV7-8 to TRBJ2-3, with 11 bases matching TRBD1. The CDR3 loop spans 17 amino acids. The V gene's germline CDR1 is SGHVS and CDR2 FQNEAQ. The V and J ends lost 2 bases and 5 bases, in that order; junction bases with no gene match: 9. CDR3 residues: CASSLLRGQGAGDTQYF. The CDR3 DNA is TGTGCCAGCAGCTTATTGCGAGGACAGGGGGCGGGAGATACGCAGTATTTT.

CDR3 in amino acids: CASSYSSPPGGTLNTEAFF. CDR3 DNA: TGTGCCAGCAGTTACTCATCCCCCCCAGGGGGCACACTGAACACTGAAGCTTTCTTT. V and J are TRBV6-5 and TRBJ1-1; 8 bases align to TRBD1. The CDR3 consists of 19 residues. Germline loops: CDR1 MNHEY, CDR2 SVGAGI. With 0 bases clipped from V and 0 bases from J, the junction kept 12 bases outside the gene matches.

The genes are TRBV14 and TRBJ2-1; 16 bases line up with TRBD2. In germline, CDR1 is SGHDN, CDR2 FVKESK. The CDR3 sequence is 17 residues long. With V trimmed by 3 bases and J by 4 bases, 3 bases remained unmatched. CDR3 in DNA: TGTGCCAGCAGCCAGGGACTAGCGGGAGGGCGGTACAATGAGCAGTTCTTC. This gives the protein CASSQGLAGGRYNEQFF.

The chain is built from TRBV5-5 and TRBJ2-3; TRBD1 matches at 9 bases. V was clipped by 4 bases and J by 4 bases; unmatched bases: 13. The CDR3 is 17 residues long. Germline V gene lookup returns CDR1 SGHKS and CDR2 YYEKEE (reference sequence). The CDR3 spells CASSPSPTGGGADTQYF. The CDR3 nucleotides read TGTGCCAGCAGCCCCAGCCCTACAGGGGGCGGAGCAGATACGCAGTATTTT.

This clonotype has just a few counts. The CDR3 loop reads CATSDSTGTSGRAWFF. The CDR3 DNA sequence: TGTGCCACCAGTGATTCGACCGGGACTAGCGGGAGGGCCTGGTTCTTC. V is TRBV24-1 and J is TRBJ2-1; 16 nucleotides align to TRBD2. The length of the CDR3 is 16 residues. Trimming removed 2 bases from V and 15 bases from J; junction bases left unmatched: 9. Germline values: CDR1 KGHDR, CDR2 SFDVKD.

This CDR3 reads CATSDLISSTGRETQYF. The DNA for the CDR3 is TGTGCCACCAGTGATTTGATCTCCTCGACAGGTCGAGAGACCCAGTACTTC. The chain joins TRBV24-1 to TRBJ2-5; TRBD1 is a possible D gene (6 bases). Germline CDR1 and CDR2: KGHDR and SFDVKD. The CDR3 extends over 17 amino acids. The V and J ends lost 0 bases and 4 bases respectively, with 17 bases between them.

The chain recombines TRBV7-9 with TRBJ1-1; unclear D gene. CDR1 and CDR2 (germline): SEHNR, FQNEAQ (reference sequence). V was clipped by 7 bases and J by 0 bases, with 18 bases between them. This CDR3 is built from 16 residues. In DNA form, the CDR3 reads TGTGCCAGCACCACAGCGGTAGAAAATATGAACACTGAAGCTTTCTTT. It is translated as CASTTAVENMNTEAFF.

There are a few counts of this clonotype. The V and J genes are TRBV5-4 and TRBJ2-2; D is uncertain. Trimming cost V 0 bases and J 12 bases, with 12 bases left between them. Looked up from germline, CDR1 is SGHNT and CDR2 is YYREEE (reference sequence). The CDR3 length is 13 residues. The CDR3 sequence: CASSLGSAAKLFF. CDR3 in DNA: TGTGCCAGCAGCTTGGGGTCGGCAGCAAAGCTGTTTTTT.

This clonotype was counted a few times. The genes are TRBV4-1 and TRBJ2-2; no reliable D call. V lost 4 bases and J 5 bases, leaving 11 bases between the germline ends. This CDR3 comprises 14 residues. Germline CDR1 is MGHRA and CDR2 is YSYEKL. This CDR3 is CASSPLWSTGELFF. For the CDR3, the DNA is TGCGCCAGCAGCCCGTTATGGAGTACCGGGGAGCTGTTTTTT.

There are a few counts of this clonotype. This chain connects TRBV9 to TRBJ1-2, with 7 bases matching TRBD1. Trimming at V came to 2 bases and at J to 7 bases, leaving 5 bases not matched to a gene. The CDR3 length is 13 residues. Germline values: CDR1 SGDLS, CDR2 YYNGEE. CDR3 sequence: CASSVPYRGGYTF. CDR3 coding DNA: TGTGCCAGCAGCGTCCCCTACAGGGGTGGCTACACCTTC.

In its sample, this clonotype was seen many times. V and J are TRBV2 and TRBJ1-2; tentative D call: TRBD1 (5 bases). The CDR3 runs 14 residues. V was pared by 7 bases and J by 6 bases, with 18 bases between. Looked up from germline, CDR1 is SNHLY and CDR2 is FYNNEI. CDR3 nucleotides: TGTGCCAGCACCTCAGGAGGGGCGCTGAATGGCTACACCTTC. Protein product: CASTSGGALNGYTF.